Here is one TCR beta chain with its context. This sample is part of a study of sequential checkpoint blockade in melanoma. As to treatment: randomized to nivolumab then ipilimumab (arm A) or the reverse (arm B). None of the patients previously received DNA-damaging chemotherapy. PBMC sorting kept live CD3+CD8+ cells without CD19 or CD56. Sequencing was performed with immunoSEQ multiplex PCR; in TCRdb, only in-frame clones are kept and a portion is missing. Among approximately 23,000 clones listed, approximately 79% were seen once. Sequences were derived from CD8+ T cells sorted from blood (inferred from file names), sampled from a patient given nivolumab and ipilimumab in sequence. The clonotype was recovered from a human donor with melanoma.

The CDR3 DNA reads as TGTGCCAGCAGCCCCGGACAGGGCTGGGCTCAGCCCCAGCATTTT. Translation: CASSPGQGWAQPQHF. The chain links TRBV27 to TRBJ1-5; 8 bases match TRBD1. Germline CDR1 is MNHEY and CDR2 is SMNVEV (reference sequence). Trimming at V came to 6 bases and at J to 6 bases, leaving 10 bases not matched to a gene. This CDR3 has 15 amino acids.